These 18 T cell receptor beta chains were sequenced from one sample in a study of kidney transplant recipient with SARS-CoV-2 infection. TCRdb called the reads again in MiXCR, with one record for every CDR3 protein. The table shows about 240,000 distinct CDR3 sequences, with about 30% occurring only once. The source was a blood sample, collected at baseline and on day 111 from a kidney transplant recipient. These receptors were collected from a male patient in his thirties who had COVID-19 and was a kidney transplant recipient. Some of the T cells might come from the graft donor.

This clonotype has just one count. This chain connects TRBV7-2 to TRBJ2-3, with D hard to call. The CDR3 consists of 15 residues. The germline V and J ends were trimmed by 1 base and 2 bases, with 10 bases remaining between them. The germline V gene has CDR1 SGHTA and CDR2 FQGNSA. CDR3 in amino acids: CASSLGFHSTDTQYF. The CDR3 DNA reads TGTGCCAGCAGCTTAGGATTCCACTCCACAGATACGCAGTATTTT.

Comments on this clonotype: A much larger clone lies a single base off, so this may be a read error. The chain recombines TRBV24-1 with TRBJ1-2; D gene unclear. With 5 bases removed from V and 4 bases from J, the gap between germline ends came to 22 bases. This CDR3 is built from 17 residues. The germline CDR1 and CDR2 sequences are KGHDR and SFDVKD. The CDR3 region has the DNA TGTGCCACCAGTGGTACTCATAGTACCGGAAAGACCTATGGCTACACCTTC. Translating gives CATSGTHSTGKTYGYTF.

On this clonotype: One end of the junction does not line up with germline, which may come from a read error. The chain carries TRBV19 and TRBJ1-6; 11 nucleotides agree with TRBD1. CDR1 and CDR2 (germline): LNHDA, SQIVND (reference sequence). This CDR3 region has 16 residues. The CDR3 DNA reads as TGTACCAGTAGTAAAGGAGGACAGGGGGCAAAATCACCCCTCCACTTT. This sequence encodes CTSSKGGQGAKSPLHF.

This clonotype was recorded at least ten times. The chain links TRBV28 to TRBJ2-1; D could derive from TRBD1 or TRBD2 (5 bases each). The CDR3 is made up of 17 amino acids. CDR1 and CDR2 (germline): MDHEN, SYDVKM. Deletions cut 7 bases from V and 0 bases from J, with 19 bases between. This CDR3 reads CASNHYRPGRSYNEQFF. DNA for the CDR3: TGTGCCAGCAACCACTACCGGCCGGGACGCTCCTACAATGAGCAGTTCTTC.

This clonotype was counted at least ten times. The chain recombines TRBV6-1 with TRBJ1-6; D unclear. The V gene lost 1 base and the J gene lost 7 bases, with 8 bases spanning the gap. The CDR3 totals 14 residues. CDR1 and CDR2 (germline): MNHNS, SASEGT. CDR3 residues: CASSEVSENSPLHF. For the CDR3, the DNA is TGTGCCAGCAGTGAAGTGTCAGAGAATTCACCCCTCCACTTT.

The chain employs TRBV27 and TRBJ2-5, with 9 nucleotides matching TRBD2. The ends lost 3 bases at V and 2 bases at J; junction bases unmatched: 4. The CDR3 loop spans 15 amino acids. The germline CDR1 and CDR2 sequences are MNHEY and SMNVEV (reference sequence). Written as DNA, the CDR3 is TGTGCCAGCAGTTTCCTAGCGGGGAATCAAGAGACCCAGTACTTC. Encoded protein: CASSFLAGNQETQYF.

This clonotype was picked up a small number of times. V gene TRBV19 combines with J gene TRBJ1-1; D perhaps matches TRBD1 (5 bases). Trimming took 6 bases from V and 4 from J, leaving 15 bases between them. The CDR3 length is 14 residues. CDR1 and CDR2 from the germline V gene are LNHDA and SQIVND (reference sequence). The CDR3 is CASRPIGGVTEAFF. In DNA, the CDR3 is TGTGCCAGTAGACCGATTGGGGGGGTCACTGAAGCTTTCTTT.

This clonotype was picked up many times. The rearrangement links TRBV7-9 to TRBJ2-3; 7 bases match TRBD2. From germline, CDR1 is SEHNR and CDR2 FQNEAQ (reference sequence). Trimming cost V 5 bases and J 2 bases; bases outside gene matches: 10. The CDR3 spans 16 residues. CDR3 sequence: CASSGPSGGDTDTQYF. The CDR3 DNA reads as TGTGCCAGCAGCGGGCCTAGCGGTGGGGACACAGATACGCAGTATTTT.

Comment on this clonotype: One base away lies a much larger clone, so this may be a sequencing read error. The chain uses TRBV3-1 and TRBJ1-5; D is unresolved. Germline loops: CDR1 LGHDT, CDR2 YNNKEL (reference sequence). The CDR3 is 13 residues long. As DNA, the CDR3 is TGTGCCAACAGCCCCTACACAAGACAGCCCCAGCATTTT. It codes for CANSPYTRQPQHF. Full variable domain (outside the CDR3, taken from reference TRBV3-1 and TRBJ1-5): DTAVSQTPKYLVTQMGNDKSIKCEQNLGHDTMYWYKQDSKKFLKIMFSYNNKELIINETVPNRFSPKSPDKAHLNLHINSLELGDSAVYFCANSPYTRQPQHFGDGTRLSIL.

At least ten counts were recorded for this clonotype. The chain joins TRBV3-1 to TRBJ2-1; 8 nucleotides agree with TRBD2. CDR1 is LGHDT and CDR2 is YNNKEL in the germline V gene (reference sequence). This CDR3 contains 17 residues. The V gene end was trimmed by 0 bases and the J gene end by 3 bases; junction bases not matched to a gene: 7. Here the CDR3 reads CASSQDTAGEHYNEQFF. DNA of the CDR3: TGTGCCAGCAGCCAAGATACAGCGGGAGAGCACTACAATGAGCAGTTCTTC.

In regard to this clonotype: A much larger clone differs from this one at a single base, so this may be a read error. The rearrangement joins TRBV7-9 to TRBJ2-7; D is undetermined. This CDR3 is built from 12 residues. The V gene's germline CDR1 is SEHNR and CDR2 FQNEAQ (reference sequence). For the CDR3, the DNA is TGTGCCGGCAGCTTAGACTTCCGAGAGCAGTACTTC. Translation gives CAGSLDFREQYF.

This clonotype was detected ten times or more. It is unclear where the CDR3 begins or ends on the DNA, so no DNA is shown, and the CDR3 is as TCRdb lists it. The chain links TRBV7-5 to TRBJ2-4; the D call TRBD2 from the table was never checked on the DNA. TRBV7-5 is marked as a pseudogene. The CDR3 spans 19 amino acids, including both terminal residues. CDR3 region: CISVPRTSGRGGEKNIQYF.

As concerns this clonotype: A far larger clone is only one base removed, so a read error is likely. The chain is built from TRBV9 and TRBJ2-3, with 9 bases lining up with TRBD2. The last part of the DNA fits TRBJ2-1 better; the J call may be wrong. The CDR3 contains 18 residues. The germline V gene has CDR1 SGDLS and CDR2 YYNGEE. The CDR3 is CASSETDYIAGAGSEQFF. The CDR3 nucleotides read TGTGCCAGCAGCGAAACCGACTATATAGCGGGAGCGGGTAGTGAGCAGTTCTTC.

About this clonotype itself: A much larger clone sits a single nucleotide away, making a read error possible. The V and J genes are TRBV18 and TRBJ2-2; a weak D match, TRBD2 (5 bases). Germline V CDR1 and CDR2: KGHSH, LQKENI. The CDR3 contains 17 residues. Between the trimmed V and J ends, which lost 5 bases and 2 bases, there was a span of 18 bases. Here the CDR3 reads CASSMTAGYTNTGELFF. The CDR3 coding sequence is TGTGCCAGCTCAATGACCGCGGGCTATACAAACACCGGGGAGCTGTTTTTT.

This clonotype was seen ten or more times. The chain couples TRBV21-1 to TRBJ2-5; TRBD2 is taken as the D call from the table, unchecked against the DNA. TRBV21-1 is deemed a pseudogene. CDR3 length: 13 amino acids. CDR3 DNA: TGTGCCAGCAGCACTCGCGGGGGGGAGACCCAGTACTTC. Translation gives CASSTRGGETQYF.

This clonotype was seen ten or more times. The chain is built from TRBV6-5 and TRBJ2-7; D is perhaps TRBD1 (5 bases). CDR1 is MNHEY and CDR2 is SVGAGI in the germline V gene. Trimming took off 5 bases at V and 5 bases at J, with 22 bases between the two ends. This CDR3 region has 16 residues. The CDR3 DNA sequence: TGTGCCAGCAGTGTAGCCCAGGGCTCATTACGTGACGAGCAGTACTTC. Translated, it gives CASSVAQGSLRDEQYF.

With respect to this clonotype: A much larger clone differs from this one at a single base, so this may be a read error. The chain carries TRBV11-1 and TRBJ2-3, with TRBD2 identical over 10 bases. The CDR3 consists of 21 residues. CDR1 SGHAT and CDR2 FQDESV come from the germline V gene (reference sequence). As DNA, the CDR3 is TGTACCAGCAGCGCACCAGAAGAGCGGGAGGGCCCCTTATTTGGGACAGATACGCAGTATTTT. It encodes CTSSAPEEREGPLFGTDTQYF.

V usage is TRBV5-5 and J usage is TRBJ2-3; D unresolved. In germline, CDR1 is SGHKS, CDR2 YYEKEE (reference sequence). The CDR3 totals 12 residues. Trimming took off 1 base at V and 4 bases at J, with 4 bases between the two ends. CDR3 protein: CASSLSSDTQYF. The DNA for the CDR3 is TGTGCCAGCAGCTTGAGCTCAGATACGCAGTATTTT.